This T cell receptor (beta chain) was sequenced during a study of blood T cell repertoires in COVID-19. Turning to the study itself: T cells, B-cell-depleted T cells, or PBMCs supplied cDNA or gDNA.

In germline, CDR1 is MNHEY, CDR2 SVGEGT. This CDR3 has 14 residues. The trim removed 6 bases at V and 9 bases at J, leaving 6 bases unmatched. Remarks on this clone: Within the sample, other DNA sequences also encode this same CDR3.

The repertoire was sequenced with immunoSEQ multiplex PCR; TCRdb's copy has only in-frame clones and lacks some. The sample contains approximately 300,000 clones, around nine tenths of which appear only once. The sequence came from a woman in her twenties or thirties with COVID-19, enrolled during active disease. V usage is TRBV6-2 or TRBV6-3 and J usage is TRBJ2-1, with 12 bases fitting TRBD2. Input material: peripheral blood. For the CDR3, the DNA is TGTGCCAGCAGCCTAGCGGGAGGGCCCGGTGAGCAGTTCTTC. This encodes CASSLAGGPGEQFF.